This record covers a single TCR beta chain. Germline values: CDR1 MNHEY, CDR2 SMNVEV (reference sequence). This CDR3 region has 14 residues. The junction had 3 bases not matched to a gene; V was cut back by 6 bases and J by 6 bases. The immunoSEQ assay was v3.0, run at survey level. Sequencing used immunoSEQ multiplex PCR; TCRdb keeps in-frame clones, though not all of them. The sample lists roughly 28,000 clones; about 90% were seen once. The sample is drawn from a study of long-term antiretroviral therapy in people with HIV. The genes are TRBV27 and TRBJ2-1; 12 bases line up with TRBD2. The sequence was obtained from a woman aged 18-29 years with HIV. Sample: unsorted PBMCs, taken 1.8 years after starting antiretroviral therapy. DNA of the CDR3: TGTGCCAGCAGGACTAGCGGGAGTAGCAATGAGCAGTTCTTC. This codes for CASRTSGSSNEQFF.